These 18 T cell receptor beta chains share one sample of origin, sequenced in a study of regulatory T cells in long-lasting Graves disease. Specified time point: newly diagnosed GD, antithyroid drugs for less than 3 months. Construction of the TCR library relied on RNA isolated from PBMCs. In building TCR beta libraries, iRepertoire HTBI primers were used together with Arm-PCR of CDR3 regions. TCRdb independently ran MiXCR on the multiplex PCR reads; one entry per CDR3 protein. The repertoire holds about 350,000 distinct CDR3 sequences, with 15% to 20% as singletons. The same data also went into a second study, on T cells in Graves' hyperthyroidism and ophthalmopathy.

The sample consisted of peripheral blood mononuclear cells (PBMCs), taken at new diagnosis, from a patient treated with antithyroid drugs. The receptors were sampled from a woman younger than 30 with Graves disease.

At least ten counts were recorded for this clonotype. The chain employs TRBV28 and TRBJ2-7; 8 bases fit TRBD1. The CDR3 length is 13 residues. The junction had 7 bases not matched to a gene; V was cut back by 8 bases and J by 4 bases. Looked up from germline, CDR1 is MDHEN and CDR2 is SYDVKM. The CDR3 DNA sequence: TGTGCCAGCGGGCGGACAGGGCTGTACGAGCAGTACTTC. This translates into CASGRTGLYEQYF.

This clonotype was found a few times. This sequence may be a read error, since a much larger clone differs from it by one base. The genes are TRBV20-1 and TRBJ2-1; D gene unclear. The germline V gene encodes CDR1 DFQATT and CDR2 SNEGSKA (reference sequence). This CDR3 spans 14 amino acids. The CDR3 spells CSARPPGLHNEQLF. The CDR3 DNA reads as TGCAGTGCCCGTCCTCCAGGCCTGCACAATGAGCAGCTCTTC.

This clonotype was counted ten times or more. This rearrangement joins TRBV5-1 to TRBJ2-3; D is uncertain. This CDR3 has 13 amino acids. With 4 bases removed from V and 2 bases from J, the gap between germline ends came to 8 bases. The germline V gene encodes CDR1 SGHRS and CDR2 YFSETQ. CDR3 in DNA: TGCGCCAGCAGCCGAAAGTACACAGATACGCAGTATTTT. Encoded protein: CASSRKYTDTQYF.

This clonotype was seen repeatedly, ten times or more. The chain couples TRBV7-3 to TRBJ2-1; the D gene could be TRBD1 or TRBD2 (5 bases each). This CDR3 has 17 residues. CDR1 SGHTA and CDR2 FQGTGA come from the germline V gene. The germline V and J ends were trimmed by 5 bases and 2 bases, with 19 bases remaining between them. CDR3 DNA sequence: TGTGCCAGCAGCCCACTTCCTTACGGGGCGACCTACAATGAGCAGTTCTTC. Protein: CASSPLPYGATYNEQFF. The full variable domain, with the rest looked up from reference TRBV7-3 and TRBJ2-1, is GAGVSQTPSNKVTEKGKYVELRCDPISGHTALYWYRQSLGQGPEFLIYFQGTGAADDSGLPNDRFFAVRPEGSVSTLKIQRTERGDSAVYLCASSPLPYGATYNEQFFGPGTRLTVL.

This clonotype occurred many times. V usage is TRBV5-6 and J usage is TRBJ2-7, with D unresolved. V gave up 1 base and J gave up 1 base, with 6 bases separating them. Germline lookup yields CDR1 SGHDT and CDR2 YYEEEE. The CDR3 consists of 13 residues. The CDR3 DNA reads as TGTGCCAGCAGCTTGTTTGGTTCCTACGAGCAGTACTTC. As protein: CASSLFGSYEQYF. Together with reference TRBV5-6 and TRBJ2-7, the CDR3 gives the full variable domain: DAGVTQSPTHLIKTRGQQVTLRCSPKSGHDTVSWYQQALGQGPQFIFQYYEEEERQRGNFPDRFSGHQFPNYSSELNVNALLLGDSALYLCASSLFGSYEQYFGPGTRLTVT.

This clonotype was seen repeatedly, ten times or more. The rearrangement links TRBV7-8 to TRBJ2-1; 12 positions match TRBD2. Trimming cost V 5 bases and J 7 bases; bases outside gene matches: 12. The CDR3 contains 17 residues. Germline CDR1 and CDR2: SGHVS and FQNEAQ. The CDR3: CASSPVRTSGRTNEQFF. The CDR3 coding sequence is TGTGCCAGCAGCCCCGTACGAACTAGCGGGAGGACGAATGAGCAGTTCTTC.

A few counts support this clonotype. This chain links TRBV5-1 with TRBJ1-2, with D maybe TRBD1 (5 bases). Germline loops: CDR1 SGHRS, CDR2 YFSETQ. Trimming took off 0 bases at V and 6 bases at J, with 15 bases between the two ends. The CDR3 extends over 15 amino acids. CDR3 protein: CASSLEARGADGYTF. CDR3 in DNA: TGCGCCAGCAGCTTGGAAGCACGAGGGGCTGATGGCTACACCTTC.

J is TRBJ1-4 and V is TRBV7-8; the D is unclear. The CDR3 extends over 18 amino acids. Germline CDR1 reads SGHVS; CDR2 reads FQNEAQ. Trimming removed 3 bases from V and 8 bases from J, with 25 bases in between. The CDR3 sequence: CASSFLAPSGPEAEKLFF. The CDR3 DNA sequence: TGTGCCAGCAGCTTTTTAGCCCCATCCGGGCCCGAGGCGGAAAAACTGTTTTTT.

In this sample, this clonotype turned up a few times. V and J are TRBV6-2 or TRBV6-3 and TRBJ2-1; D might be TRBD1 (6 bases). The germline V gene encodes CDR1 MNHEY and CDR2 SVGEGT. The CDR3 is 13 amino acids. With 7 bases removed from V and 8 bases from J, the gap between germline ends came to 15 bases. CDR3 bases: TGTGCCAGCAACCGTTACAGGGTCCATGAGCAGTTCTTC. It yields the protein CASNRYRVHEQFF.

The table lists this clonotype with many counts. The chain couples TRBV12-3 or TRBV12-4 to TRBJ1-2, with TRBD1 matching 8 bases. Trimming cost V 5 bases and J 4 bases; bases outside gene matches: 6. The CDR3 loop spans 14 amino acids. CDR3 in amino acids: CASSPGTGIYGYTF. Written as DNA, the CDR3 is TGTGCCAGCAGTCCTGGGACAGGAATCTATGGCTACACCTTC.

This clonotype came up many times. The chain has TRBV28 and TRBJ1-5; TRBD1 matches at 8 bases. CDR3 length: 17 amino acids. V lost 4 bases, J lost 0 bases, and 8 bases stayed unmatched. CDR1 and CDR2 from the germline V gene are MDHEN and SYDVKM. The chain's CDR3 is CASSSGQVNPSNQPQHF. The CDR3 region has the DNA TGTGCCAGCAGTTCGGGACAGGTTAACCCTAGCAATCAGCCCCAGCATTTT. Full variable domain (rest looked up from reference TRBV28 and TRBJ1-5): DVKVTQSSRYLVKRTGEKVFLECVQDMDHENMFWYRQDPGLGLRLIYFSYDVKMKEKGDIPEGYSVSREKKERFSLILESASTNQTSMYLCASSSGQVNPSNQPQHFGDGTRLSIL.

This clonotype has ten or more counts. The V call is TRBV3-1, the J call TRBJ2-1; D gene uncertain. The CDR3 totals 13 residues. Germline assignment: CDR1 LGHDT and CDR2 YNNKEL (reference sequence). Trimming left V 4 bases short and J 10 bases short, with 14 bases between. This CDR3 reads CASSLLLQLEQFF. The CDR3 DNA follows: TGTGCCAGCAGCCTGCTACTGCAATTAGAGCAGTTCTTC.

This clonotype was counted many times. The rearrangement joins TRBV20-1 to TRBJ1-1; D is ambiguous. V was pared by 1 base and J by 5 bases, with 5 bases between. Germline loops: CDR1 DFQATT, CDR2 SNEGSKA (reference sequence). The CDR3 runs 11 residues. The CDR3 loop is CSARGATEAFF. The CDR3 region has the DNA TGCAGTGCTAGAGGAGCAACTGAAGCTTTCTTT.

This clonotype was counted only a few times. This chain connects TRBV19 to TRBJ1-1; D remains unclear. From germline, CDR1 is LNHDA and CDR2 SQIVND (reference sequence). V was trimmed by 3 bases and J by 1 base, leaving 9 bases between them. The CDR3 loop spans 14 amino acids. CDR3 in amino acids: CASSIRFANTEAFF. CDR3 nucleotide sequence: TGTGCCAGTAGTATCAGATTTGCGAACACTGAAGCTTTCTTT.

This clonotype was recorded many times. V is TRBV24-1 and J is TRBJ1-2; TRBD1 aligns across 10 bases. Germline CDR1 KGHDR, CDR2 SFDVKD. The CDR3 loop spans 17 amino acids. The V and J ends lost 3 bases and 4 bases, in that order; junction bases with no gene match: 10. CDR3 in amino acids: CATSDDNRDRGSYGYTF. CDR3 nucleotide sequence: TGTGCCACCAGTGATGACAACCGGGACAGGGGTAGCTATGGCTACACCTTC.

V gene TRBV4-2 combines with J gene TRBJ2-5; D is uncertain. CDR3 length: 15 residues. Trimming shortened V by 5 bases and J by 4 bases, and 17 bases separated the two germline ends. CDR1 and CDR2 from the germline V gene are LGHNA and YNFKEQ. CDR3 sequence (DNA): TGTGCCAGCAGCTTTACCGACACGGCGATAGAGACCCAGTACTTC. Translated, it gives CASSFTDTAIETQYF.

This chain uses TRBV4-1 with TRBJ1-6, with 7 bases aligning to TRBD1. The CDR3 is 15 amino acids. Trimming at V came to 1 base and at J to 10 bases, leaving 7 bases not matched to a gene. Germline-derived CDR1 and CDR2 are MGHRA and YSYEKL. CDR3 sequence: CASSQAPQGTSPLHF. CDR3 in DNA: TGCGCCAGCAGCCAAGCCCCACAGGGGACGTCACCCCTCCACTTT.

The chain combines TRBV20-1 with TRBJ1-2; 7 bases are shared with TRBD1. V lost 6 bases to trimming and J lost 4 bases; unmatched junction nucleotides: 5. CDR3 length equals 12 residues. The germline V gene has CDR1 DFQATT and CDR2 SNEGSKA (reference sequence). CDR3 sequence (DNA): TGCAGTGCGTACAGGGGTGCCTATGGCTACACCTTC. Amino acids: CSAYRGAYGYTF.